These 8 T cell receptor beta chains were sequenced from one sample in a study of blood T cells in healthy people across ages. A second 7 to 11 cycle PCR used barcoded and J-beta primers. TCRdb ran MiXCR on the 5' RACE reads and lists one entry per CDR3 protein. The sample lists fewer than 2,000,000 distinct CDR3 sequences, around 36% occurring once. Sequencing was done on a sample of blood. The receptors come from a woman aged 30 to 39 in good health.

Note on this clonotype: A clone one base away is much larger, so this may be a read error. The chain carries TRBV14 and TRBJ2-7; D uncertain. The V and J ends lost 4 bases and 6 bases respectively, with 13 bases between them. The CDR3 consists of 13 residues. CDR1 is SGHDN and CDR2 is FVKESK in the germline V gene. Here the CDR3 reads CASSRRVGFEQYF. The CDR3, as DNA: TGTGCCAGCAGCCGACGGGTGGGGTTCGAGCAGTACTTC.

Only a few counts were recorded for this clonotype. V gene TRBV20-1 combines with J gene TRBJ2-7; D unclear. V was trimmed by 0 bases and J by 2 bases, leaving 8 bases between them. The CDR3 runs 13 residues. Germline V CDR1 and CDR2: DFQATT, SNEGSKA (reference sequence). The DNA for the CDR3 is TGCAGTGCTAGAGAAATCTTCCCCTACGAGCAGTACTTC. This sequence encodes CSAREIFPYEQYF.

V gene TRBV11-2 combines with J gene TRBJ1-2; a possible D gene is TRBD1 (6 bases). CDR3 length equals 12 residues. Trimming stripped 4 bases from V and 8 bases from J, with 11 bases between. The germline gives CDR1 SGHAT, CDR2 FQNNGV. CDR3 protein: CASSSRQAGYTF. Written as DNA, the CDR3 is TGTGCCAGCAGCTCAAGACAGGCGGGCTACACCTTC.

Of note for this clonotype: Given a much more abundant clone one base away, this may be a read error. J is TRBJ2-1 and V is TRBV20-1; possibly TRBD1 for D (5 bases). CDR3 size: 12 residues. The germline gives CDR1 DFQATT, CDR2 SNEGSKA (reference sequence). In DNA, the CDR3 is TGCGGTGCTGGTCTGTGGGCAGGGGAGCAGTTCTTC. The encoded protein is CGAGLWAGEQFF.

In DNA form, the CDR3 reads TGTGCCAGCAGTGAATGGGGAGGCTGGGGACCCCAGCATTTT. Amino acids: CASSEWGGWGPQHF. This sequence joins TRBV2 and TRBJ1-5, with no clear D. Trimming cost V 2 bases and J 10 bases, with 15 bases left between them. CDR1 is SNHLY and CDR2 is FYNNEI in the germline V gene. The CDR3 loop spans 14 amino acids. Using reference TRBV2 and TRBJ1-5 for the parts outside the CDR3, the full variable domain is EPEVTQTPSHQVTQMGQEVILRCVPISNHLYFYWYRQILGQKVEFLVSFYNNEISEKSEIFDDQFSVERPDGSNFTLKIRSTKLEDSAMYFCASSEWGGWGPQHFGDGTRLSIL.

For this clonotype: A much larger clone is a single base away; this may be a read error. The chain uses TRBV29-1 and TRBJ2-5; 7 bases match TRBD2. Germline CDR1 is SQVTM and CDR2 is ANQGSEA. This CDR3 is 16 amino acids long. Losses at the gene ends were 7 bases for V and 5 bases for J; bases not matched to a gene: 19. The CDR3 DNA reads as TGCAGCGCCCGGGGAGGACCAGCGGGATCCTCGGAGACCCAGTACTTC. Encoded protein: CSARGGPAGSSETQYF.

In nucleotides, the CDR3 is TGCAGCGTTGCATCCGGGACAACGAACACCGGGGAGCTGTTTTTT. Protein: CSVASGTTNTGELFF. The chain recombines TRBV29-1 with TRBJ2-2, with D possibly matching TRBD1 (6 bases). Trimming left V 4 bases short and J 0 bases short, with 12 bases between. In germline, CDR1 is SQVTM, CDR2 ANQGSEA. This CDR3 has 15 amino acids.

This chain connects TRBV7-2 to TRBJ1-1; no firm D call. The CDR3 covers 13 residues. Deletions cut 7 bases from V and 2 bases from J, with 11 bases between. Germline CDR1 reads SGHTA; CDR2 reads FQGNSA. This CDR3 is CASTYDRNTEAFF. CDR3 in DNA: TGTGCCAGCACCTATGACCGCAACACTGAAGCTTTCTTT. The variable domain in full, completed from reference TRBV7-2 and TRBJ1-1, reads GAGVSQSPSNKVTEKGKDVELRCDPISGHTALYWYRQSLGQGLEFLIYFQGNSAPDKSGLPSDRFSAERTGGSVSTLTIQRTQQEDSAVYLCASTYDRNTEAFFGQGTRLTVV.